The clone carrying this TCR beta chain was detected only a few times. The data are from a study of T-cell reconstitution after alpha-beta-depleted transplantation in children. Trimming at V came to 2 bases and at J to 4 bases, leaving 6 bases not matched to a gene. Germline CDR1 MNHEY, CDR2 SMNVEV (reference sequence). The CDR3 contains 15 residues. Library preparation (for TCRbeta) was performed with unique molecular identifiers. TCRdb ran MiXCR on the PCR reads and lists one entry per CDR3 protein. The table has approximately 400,000 distinct CDR3 sequences, about 11% seen once. The sample consisted of PBMCs from the stem cell graft donor, taken from the stem cell graft. The clonotype was recovered from a human donor who donated a stem cell graft to a child with acute myeloid leukemia. The chain recombines TRBV27 with TRBJ2-7; 9 nucleotides align to TRBD2. The CDR3: CASSLRREGIYEQYF. In DNA, the CDR3 is TGTGCCAGCAGTTTAAGGCGGGAGGGTATTTACGAGCAGTACTTC.